One sample yielded the 14 T cell receptor beta chains listed below, sequenced in a study of Graves' ophthalmopathy and Graves' hyperthyroidism. RNA served as the template for amplifying TCR beta CDR3 regions. An opening RT-PCR round employed HTBI primers and preceded a second-round multiplex PCR. TCRdb re-derived calls from the multiplex PCR reads in MiXCR, one entry per CDR3 protein. The sample includes 650,000 to 900,000 distinct CDR3 sequences, 35% to 50% of them seen just once. The sequencing sample was made of peripheral blood. These receptors came from an adult man with Graves' ophthalmopathy.

This clonotype was counted only a few times. The chain joins TRBV12-3 or TRBV12-4 to TRBJ2-3, with 7 bases fitting TRBD1. Unmatched junction bases numbered 5, after V lost 5 bases and J lost 0 bases. This CDR3 has 15 residues. The CDR3 loop is CASSATGFSTDTQYF. The CDR3 nucleotides read TGTGCCAGCAGTGCGACAGGGTTTAGCACAGATACGCAGTATTTT.

Many counts were recorded for this clonotype. V usage is TRBV7-2 and J usage is TRBJ1-5; TRBD1 matches at 8 bases. Germline-derived CDR1 and CDR2 are SGHTA and FQGNSA. This CDR3 is built from 15 residues. The trim removed 1 base at V and 5 bases at J, leaving 4 bases unmatched. The CDR3 reads CASSLGTGYDQPQHF. The DNA of the CDR3 is TGTGCCAGCAGCTTAGGGACAGGGTATGATCAGCCCCAGCATTTT.

This clonotype was seen many times. The chain recombines TRBV10-3 with TRBJ1-1; TRBD1 matches at 9 bases. Losses at the gene ends were 5 bases for V and 1 base for J; bases not matched to a gene: 11. The CDR3 is 17 amino acids. Germline CDR1 and CDR2: ENHRY and SYGVKD. CDR3 nucleotides: TGTGCCATCAGTCTCCGAATGGGACAGGGAACGAACACTGAAGCTTTCTTT. Translating gives CAISLRMGQGTNTEAFF.

This clonotype showed up many times. The genes are TRBV10-2 and TRBJ2-7; D remains ambiguous. This CDR3 contains 13 residues. Germline-derived CDR1 and CDR2 are WSHSY and SAAADI. Trimming pared 6 bases from V and 5 bases from J, leaving 14 bases between. The CDR3 sequence is CASSGRFTDEQYF. The CDR3 region has the DNA TGCGCCAGCAGCGGACGGTTTACTGACGAGCAGTACTTC.

The sample holds many counts of this clonotype. This chain links TRBV29-1 with TRBJ1-1, with D unclear. CDR3 length: 12 residues. The V gene lost 3 bases and the J gene lost 1 base, with 6 bases spanning the gap. The germline gives CDR1 SQVTM, CDR2 ANQGSEA. DNA of the CDR3: TGCAGCGTTGAGCGCAAGAACACTGAAGCTTTCTTT. This encodes CSVERKNTEAFF.

The V gene is TRBV15, the J gene TRBJ2-3; 12 positions agree with TRBD2. The CDR3 runs to 17 residues. J lost 4 bases, V lost 0 bases, and 5 bases had no gene match. Germline V gene sequence: CDR1 LNHNV, CDR2 YYDKDF (reference sequence). The CDR3 region has the DNA TGTGCCACCAGCAGAGATCCTAGCGGGGGGGCTTCAGATACGCAGTATTTT. Translation gives CATSRDPSGGASDTQYF.

This chain connects TRBV10-3 to TRBJ2-5; the match to TRBD2 covers 8 bases. This CDR3 comprises 14 residues. Germline CDR1 ENHRY, CDR2 SYGVKD. V shed 10 bases, J shed 3 bases, and the junction held 10 bases outside the gene matches. The CDR3 loop reads CASYRRRGEETQYF. CDR3 in DNA: TGTGCCAGCTACCGTAGGCGGGGGGAAGAGACCCAGTACTTC.

This clonotype was seen a handful of times. This chain uses TRBV20-1 with TRBJ1-4; maybe TRBD1 (6 bases). Germline-derived CDR1 and CDR2 are DFQATT and SNEGSKA (reference sequence). Trimming pared 5 bases from V and 11 bases from J, leaving 18 bases between. The CDR3 runs 13 residues. The DNA for the CDR3 is TGCAGTGCTTGGCTCCCCGGGACAACCAAACTGTTTTTT. Protein: CSAWLPGTTKLFF.

Notes on this clonotype: Just one base apart from a much larger clone, this may be a read error. The V call is TRBV15, the J call TRBJ2-5; 9 bases map to TRBD2. The CDR3 totals 15 residues. Germline values: CDR1 LNHNV, CDR2 YYDKDF (reference sequence). Germline trimming cut 5 bases from V and 4 bases from J; bases unmatched to any gene: 8. CDR3 in amino acids: CATSEGGGVLETQYF. The CDR3 bases are TGTGCCACCAGCGAGGGCGGGGGGGTATTAGAGACCCAGTACTTC.

There are many counts of this clonotype. V and J are TRBV12-3 or TRBV12-4 and TRBJ1-2, with D possibly matching TRBD1 (6 bases). With 3 bases removed from V and 0 bases from J, the gap between germline ends came to 8 bases. The CDR3 sequence is 14 residues long. The CDR3 DNA is TGTGCCAGCAGTTTCGGGGGGCCTAACTATGGCTACACCTTC. Amino acid sequence: CASSFGGPNYGYTF.

This clonotype came up a few times. Mismatch with germline at one junction end may stem from a read error. This CDR3 reads CASSSFLGVMNTEAFF. The CDR3 nucleotides read TGTGCCAGCAGTTCTTTTCTTGGGGTCATGAACACTGAAGCTTTCTTT. J is TRBJ1-1 and V is TRBV24-1; D unclear. Per the germline V gene, CDR1 is KGHDR and CDR2 is SFDVKD. The CDR3 covers 16 residues.

V is TRBV6-5 and J is TRBJ2-7, with TRBD1 identical over 7 bases. The CDR3 has 15 amino acids. The germline V gene encodes CDR1 MNHEY and CDR2 SVGAGI. Trimming removed 2 bases from V and 3 bases from J; junction bases left unmatched: 7. The CDR3 is CASSYGQGDGYEQYF. CDR3 sequence (DNA): TGTGCCAGCAGTTACGGTCAGGGGGATGGCTACGAGCAGTACTTC.

This clonotype was counted a single time. The chain employs TRBV11-2 and TRBJ2-5; 7 bases line up with TRBD1. This CDR3 has 14 amino acids. V shed 8 bases and J 2 bases; nucleotides not matched to a gene: 8. The germline V gene has CDR1 SGHAT and CDR2 FQNNGV. CDR3 sequence reads: CASGPGQIQETQYF. CDR3 coding DNA: TGTGCCAGCGGCCCGGGACAGATACAAGAGACCCAGTACTTC.

This chain's CDR3 is CASSPGQWYSPLHF. As DNA, the CDR3 is TGCGCCAGCAGCCCGGGACAGTGGTATTCACCCCTCCACTTT. This rearrangement joins TRBV5-1 to TRBJ1-6, with TRBD1 matching 7 bases. V was clipped by 4 bases and J by 8 bases; unmatched bases: 6. The CDR3 spans 14 residues. In germline, CDR1 is SGHRS, CDR2 YFSETQ.